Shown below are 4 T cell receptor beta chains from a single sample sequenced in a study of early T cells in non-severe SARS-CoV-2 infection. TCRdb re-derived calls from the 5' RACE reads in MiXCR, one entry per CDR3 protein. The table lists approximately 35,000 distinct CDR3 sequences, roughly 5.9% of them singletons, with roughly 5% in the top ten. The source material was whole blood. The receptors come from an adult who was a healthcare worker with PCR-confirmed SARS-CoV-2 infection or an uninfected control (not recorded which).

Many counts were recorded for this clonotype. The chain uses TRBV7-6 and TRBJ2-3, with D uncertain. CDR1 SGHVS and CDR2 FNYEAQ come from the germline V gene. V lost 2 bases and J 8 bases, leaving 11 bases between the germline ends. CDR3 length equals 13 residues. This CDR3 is CASSLTPTATQYF. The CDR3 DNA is TGTGCCAGCAGCTTAACCCCCACGGCTACGCAGTATTTT.

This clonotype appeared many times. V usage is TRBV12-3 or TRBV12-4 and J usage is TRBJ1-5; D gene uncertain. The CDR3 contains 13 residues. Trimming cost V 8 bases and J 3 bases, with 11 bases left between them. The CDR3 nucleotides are TGTGCCAGCGGGAGGCCGAACAATCAGCCCCAGCATTTT. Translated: CASGRPNNQPQHF.

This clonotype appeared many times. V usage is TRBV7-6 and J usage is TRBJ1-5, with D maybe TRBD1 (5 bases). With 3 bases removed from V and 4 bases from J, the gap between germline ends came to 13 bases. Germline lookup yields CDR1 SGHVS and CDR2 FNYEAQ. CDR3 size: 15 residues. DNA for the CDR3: TGTGCCAGCAGCTTGTCCGAGGGGTGGAATCAGCCCCAGCATTTT. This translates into CASSLSEGWNQPQHF.

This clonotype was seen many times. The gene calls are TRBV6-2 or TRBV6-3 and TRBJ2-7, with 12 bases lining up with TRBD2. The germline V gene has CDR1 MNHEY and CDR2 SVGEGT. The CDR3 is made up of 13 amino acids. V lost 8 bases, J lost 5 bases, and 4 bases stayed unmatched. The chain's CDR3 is CASGLAGIDEQYV. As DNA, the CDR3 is TGTGCCAGCGGACTAGCGGGAATCGACGAGCAGTACGTC.